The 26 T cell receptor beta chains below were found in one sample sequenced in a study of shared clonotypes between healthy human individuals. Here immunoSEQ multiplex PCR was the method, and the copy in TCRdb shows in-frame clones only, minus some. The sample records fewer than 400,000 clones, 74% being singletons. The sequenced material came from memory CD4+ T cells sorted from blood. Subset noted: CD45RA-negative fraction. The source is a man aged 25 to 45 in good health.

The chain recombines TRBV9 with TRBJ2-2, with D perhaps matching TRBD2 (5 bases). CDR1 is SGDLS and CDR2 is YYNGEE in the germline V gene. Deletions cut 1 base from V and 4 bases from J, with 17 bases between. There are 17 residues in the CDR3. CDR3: CASSVSIGGSSTGELFF. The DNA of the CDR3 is TGTGCCAGCAGCGTATCCATCGGAGGCTCGTCCACCGGGGAGCTGTTTTTT.

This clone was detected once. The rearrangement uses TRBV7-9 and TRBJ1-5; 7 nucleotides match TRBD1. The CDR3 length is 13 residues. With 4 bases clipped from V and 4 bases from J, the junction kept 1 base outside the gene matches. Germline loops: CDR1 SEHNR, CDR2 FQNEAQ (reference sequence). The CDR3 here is CASSSRGNQPQHF. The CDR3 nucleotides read TGTGCCAGCAGCTCCAGGGGGAATCAGCCCCAGCATTTT.

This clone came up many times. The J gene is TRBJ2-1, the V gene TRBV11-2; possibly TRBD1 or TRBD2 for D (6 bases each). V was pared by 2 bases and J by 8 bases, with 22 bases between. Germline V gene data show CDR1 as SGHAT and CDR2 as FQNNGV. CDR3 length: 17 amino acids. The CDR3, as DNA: TGTGCCAGCAGCTTATCCTTGGGGGGCCTCCCCTTGGATGAGCAGTTCTTC. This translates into CASSLSLGGLPLDEQFF.

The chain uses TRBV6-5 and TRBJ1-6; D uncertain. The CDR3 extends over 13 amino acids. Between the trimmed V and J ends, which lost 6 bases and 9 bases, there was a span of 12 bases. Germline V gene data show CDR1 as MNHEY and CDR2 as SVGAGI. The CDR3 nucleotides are TGTGCCAGCAGCCCCCTCGCAAGTTCACCCCTCCACTTT. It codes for CASSPLASSPLHF.

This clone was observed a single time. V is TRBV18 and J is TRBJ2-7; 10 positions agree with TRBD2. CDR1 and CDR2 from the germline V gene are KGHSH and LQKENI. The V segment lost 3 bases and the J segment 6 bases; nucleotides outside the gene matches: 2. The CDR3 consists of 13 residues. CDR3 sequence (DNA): TGTGCCAGCTCACCCCCTAGCGGGAGCGAGCAGTACTTC. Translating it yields CASSPPSGSEQYF.

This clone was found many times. The CDR3 nucleotides are TGTGCCAGCAGCTTACCGGGGGCGACTGGAAACACCATATATTTT. Protein: CASSLPGATGNTIYF. The chain combines TRBV7-9 with TRBJ1-3; a weak D match, TRBD1 (6 bases). The germline V and J ends were trimmed by 2 bases and 2 bases, with 10 bases remaining between them. CDR1 and CDR2 (germline): SEHNR, FQNEAQ (reference sequence). This CDR3 comprises 15 residues.

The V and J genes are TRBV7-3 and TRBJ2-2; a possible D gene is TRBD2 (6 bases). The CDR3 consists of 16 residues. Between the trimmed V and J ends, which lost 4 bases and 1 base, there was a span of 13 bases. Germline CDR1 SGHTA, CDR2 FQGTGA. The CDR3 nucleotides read TGTGCCAGCAGCTCCTCTAGCGCGAAGAACACCGGGGAGCTGTTTTTT. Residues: CASSSSSAKNTGELFF.

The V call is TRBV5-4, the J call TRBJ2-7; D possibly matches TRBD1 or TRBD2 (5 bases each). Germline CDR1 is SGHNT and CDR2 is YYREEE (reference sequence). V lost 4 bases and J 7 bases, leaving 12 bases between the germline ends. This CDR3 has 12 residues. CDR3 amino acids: CASSLGPREQYF. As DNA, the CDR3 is TGTGCCAGCAGCCTGGGACCAAGAGAGCAGTACTTC.

The CDR3 reads CASSPGTGYEQYF. CDR3 coding DNA: TGTGCCAGCAGCCCCGGGACAGGGTACGAGCAGTACTTC. V and J are TRBV28 and TRBJ2-7; 9 nucleotides match TRBD1. From germline, CDR1 is MDHEN and CDR2 SYDVKM. The CDR3 contains 13 residues. V lost 6 bases and J lost 4; bases outside the gene matches: 4.

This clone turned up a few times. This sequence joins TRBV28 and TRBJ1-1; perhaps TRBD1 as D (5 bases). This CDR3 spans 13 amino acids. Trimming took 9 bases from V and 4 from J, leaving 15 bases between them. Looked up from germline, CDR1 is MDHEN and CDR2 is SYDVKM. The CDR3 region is CASREGSGTEAFF. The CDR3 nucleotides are TGTGCCAGTCGGGAGGGGTCCGGCACTGAAGCTTTCTTT.

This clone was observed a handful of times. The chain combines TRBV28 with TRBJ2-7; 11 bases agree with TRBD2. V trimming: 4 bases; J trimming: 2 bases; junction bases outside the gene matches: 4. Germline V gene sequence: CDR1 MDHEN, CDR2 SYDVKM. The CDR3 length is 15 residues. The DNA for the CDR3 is TGTGCCAGCAGTTCCCTAGCGGGGGGACCCTACGAGCAGTACTTC. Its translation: CASSSLAGGPYEQYF.

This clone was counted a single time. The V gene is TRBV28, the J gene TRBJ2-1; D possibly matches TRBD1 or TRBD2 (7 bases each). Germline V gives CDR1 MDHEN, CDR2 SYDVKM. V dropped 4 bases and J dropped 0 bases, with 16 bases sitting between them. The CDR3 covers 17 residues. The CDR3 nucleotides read TGTGCCAGCAGTTCGGGCAGCGGGGACAGCTCCTACAATGAGCAGTTCTTC. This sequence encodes CASSSGSGDSSYNEQFF.

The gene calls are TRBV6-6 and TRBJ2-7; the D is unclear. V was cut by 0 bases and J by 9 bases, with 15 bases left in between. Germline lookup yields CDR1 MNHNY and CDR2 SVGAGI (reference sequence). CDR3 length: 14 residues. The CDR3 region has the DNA TGTGCCAGCAGTTACTCGAACCCCCGCGCCGGGCAGTACTTC. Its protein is CASSYSNPRAGQYF.

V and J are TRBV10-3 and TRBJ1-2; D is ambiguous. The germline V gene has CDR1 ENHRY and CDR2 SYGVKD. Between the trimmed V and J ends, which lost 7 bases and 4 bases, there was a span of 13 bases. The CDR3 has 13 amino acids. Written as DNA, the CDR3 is TGTGCCATCACCCCAGACGGGAGCTATGGCTACACCTTC. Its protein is CAITPDGSYGYTF.

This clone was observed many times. CDR3 sequence: CASSLGTGISEQYF. CDR3 DNA: TGTGCCAGCAGCTTAGGGACAGGTATTAGCGAGCAGTACTTC. The gene calls are TRBV7-6 and TRBJ2-7, with 7 bases fitting TRBD1. Trimming cost V 1 base and J 6 bases; bases outside gene matches: 6. CDR1 and CDR2 from the germline V gene are SGHVS and FNYEAQ. The CDR3 sequence is 14 residues long.

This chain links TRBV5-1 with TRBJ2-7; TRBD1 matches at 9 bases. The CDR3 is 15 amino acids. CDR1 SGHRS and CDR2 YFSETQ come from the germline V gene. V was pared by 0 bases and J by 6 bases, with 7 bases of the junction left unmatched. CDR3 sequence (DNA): TGCGCCAGCAGCTTGGAGGGACAGGGCTTTCTCGAGCAGTACTTC. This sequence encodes CASSLEGQGFLEQYF.

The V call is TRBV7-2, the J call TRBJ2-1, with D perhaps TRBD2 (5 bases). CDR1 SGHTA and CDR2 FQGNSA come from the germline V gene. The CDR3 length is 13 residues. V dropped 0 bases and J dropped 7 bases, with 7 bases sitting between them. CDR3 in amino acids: CASSLAEANEQFF. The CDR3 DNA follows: TGTGCCAGCAGCTTAGCGGAGGCAAATGAGCAGTTCTTC.

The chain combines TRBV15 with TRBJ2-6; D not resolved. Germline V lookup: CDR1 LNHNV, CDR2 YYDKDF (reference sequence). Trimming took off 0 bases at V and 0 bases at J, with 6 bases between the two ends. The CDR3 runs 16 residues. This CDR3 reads CATSRDTGSGANVLTF. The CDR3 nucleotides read TGTGCCACCAGCAGAGACACGGGCTCTGGGGCCAACGTCCTGACTTTC. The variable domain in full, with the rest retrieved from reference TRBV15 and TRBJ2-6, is DAMVIQNPRYQVTQFGKPVTLSCSQTLNHNVMYWYQQKSSQAPKLLFHYYDKDFNNEADTPDNFQSRRPNTSFCFLDIRSPGLGDTAMYLCATSRDTGSGANVLTFGAGSRLTVL.

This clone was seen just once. CDR3 sequence: CASSQDASGSFPQFF. As DNA, the CDR3 is TGCGCCAGCAGCCAAGATGCTAGCGGGAGTTTTCCTCAGTTCTTC. The chain joins TRBV4-3 to TRBJ2-1; 10 positions match TRBD2. V lost 0 bases, J lost 13 bases, and 9 bases stayed unmatched. CDR3 length: 15 residues. Germline values: CDR1 LGHNA, CDR2 YSLEER.

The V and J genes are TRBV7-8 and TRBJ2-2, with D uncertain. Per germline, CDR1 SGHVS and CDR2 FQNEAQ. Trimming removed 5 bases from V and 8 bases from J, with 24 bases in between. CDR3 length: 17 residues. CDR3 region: CASSTYLELLPGGELFF. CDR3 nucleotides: TGTGCCAGCAGCACGTATTTGGAACTATTACCTGGAGGGGAGCTGTTTTTT.

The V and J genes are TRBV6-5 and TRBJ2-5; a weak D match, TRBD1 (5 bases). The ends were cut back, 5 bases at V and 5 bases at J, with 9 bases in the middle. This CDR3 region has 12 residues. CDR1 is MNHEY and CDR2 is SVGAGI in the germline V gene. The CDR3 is CASSAPGETQYF. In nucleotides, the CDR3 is TGTGCCAGCAGTGCGCCAGGGGAGACCCAGTACTTC.

The CDR3 reads CASSGIRNQPQHF. CDR3 DNA: TGTGCCAGCAGTGGAATAAGGAATCAGCCCCAGCATTTT. This chain uses TRBV2 with TRBJ1-5; no clear D gene. With 4 bases removed from V and 4 bases from J, the gap between germline ends came to 8 bases. The CDR3 has 13 residues. Per germline, CDR1 SNHLY and CDR2 FYNNEI.

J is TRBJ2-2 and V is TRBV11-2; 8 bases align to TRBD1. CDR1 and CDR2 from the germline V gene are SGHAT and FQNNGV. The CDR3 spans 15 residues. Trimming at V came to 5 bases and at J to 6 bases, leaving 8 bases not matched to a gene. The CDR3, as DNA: TGTGCCAGCAGCCCTCGGACAGGGCTTGCCGGGGAGCTGTTTTTT. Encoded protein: CASSPRTGLAGELFF.

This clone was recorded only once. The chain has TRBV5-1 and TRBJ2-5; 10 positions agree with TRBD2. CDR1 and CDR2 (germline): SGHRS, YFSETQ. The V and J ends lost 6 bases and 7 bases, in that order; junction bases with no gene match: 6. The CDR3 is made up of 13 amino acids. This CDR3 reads CASKETSGRTQYF. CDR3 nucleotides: TGCGCCAGCAAGGAGACTAGCGGGCGGACCCAGTACTTC. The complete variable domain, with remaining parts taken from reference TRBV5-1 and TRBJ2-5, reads KAGVTQTPRYLIKTRGQQVTLSCSPISGHRSVSWYQQTPGQGLQFLFEYFSETQRNKGNFPGRFSGRQFSNSRSEMNVSTLELGDSALYLCASKETSGRTQYFGPGTRLLVL.

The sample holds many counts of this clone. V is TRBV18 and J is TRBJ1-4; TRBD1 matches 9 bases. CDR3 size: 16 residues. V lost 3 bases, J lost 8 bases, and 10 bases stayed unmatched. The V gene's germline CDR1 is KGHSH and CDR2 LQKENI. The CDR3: CASSPTTRQGGEKLFF. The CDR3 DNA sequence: TGTGCCAGCTCACCGACAACTCGACAGGGGGGAGAAAAACTGTTTTTT.

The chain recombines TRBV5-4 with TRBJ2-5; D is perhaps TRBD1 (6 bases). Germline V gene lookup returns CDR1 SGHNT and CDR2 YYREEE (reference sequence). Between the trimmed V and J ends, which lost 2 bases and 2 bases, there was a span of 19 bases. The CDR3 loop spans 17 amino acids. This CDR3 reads CASSFPRGPGVQETQYF. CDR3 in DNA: TGTGCCAGCAGCTTCCCCAGGGGTCCCGGTGTACAAGAGACCCAGTACTTC. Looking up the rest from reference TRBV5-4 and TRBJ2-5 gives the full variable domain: ETGVTQSPTHLIKTRGQQVTLRCSSQSGHNTVSWYQQALGQGPQFIFQYYREEENGRGNFPPRFSGLQFPNYSSELNVNALELDDSALYLCASSFPRGPGVQETQYFGPGTRLLVL.